This TCR beta chain stems from a study of cytomegalovirus exposure and HLA in healthy donors. A few counts support this clone. The study ran its PCR with 60 Vbeta and 13 Jbeta primers. The assay was immunoSEQ multiplex PCR, and TCRdb's table has in-frame clones only and misses some. The table includes more than 85,000 clones, about 80% detected once. Germline CDR1 is MNHEY and CDR2 is SVGAGI. CDR3 length: 14 amino acids. The ends lost 6 bases at V and 1 base at J; junction bases unmatched: 4. The source is a man aged 40-55 years in good health and CMV-seronegative. The sample was PBMCs. This sequence joins TRBV6-5 and TRBJ1-2; 8 positions match TRBD1. Here the CDR3 DNA reads TGTGCCAGCAGACCCGACAGGGGTAACTATGGCTACACCTTC. Its protein is CASRPDRGNYGYTF.